Presented here are 9 T cell receptor beta chains from one specimen sequenced in a study of identifying expanded T cells in peripheral blood (dated by TCRdb to between 2018 and 2021). Libraries came from the immunoSEQ multiplex PCR assay. The immuneACCESS repertoire file appears here via TCRdb, limited to in-frame rearrangements. These files lack a portion of the clones; in checked studies, under half of the deficit traces to unresolved V genes, and the cause of the others is not known. The sample table holds under 90,000 clones, of which around 91% were seen once. The ten top clones hold around 2.7% of the sample. Sequencing input: blood. Receptor source: a person aged 18 to 70 in good health.

The J gene is TRBJ2-7, the V gene TRBV6-5; 7 bases are a match to TRBD2. The germline V gene encodes CDR1 MNHEY and CDR2 SVGAGI. With V trimmed by 0 bases and J by 2 bases, 4 bases remained unmatched. CDR3 size: 15 residues. The CDR3 loop reads CASSYSIGTTYEQYF. CDR3 bases: TGTGCCAGCAGTTACTCGATAGGGACTACCTACGAGCAGTACTTC.

This clone turned up a few times. The V call is TRBV9, the J call TRBJ1-2; possibly TRBD1 for D (6 bases). The CDR3 is 13 residues long. Trimming took 3 bases from V and 4 from J, leaving 10 bases between them. Germline CDR1 and CDR2: SGDLS and YYNGEE. Here the CDR3 DNA reads TGTGCCAGCAGCGCAGGGGATGGCTATGGCTACACCTTC. As protein: CASSAGDGYGYTF.

V gene TRBV7-3 combines with J gene TRBJ2-1; tentatively, D is TRBD1 or TRBD2 (5 bases each). Germline V gene lookup returns CDR1 SGHTA and CDR2 FQGTGA. The V and J ends lost 5 bases and 2 bases respectively, with 19 bases between them. This CDR3 comprises 17 residues. The CDR3 nucleotides are TGTGCCAGCAGCCGATCTTTAGGGACCGGACCCTACAATGAGCAGTTCTTC. Translated: CASSRSLGTGPYNEQFF.

This chain links TRBV5-6 with TRBJ2-1; 9 bases map to TRBD1. J was trimmed by 4 bases and V by 4 bases; bases with no gene match: 9. Germline V gene data show CDR1 as SGHDT and CDR2 as YYEEEE. This CDR3 region has 16 residues. CDR3: CASSQKGQGYYNEQFF. CDR3 sequence (DNA): TGTGCCAGCAGCCAGAAAGGACAGGGGTATTACAATGAGCAGTTCTTC.

This sequence joins TRBV27 and TRBJ2-5, with 11 positions matching TRBD2. The length of the CDR3 is 14 residues. Germline V CDR1 and CDR2: MNHEY, SMNVEV (reference sequence). V gave up 2 bases and J gave up 7 bases; unmatched junction bases: 3. CDR3 coding DNA: TGTGCCAGCAGTTTAGGGACTAGCGGCGTGACCCAGTACTTC. Residues: CASSLGTSGVTQYF.

The rearrangement joins TRBV5-1 to TRBJ1-1; D call uncertain. V lost 0 bases and J lost 0, with 9 bases in between. Looked up from germline, CDR1 is SGHRS and CDR2 is YFSETQ. The CDR3 extends over 15 amino acids. The CDR3 coding sequence is TGCGCCAGCAGCTTGGAAGCGACTATGAACACTGAAGCTTTCTTT. It yields the protein CASSLEATMNTEAFF.

This clone came up once. V is TRBV6-5 and J is TRBJ2-5, with D possibly being TRBD1 (6 bases). CDR3 size: 16 residues. Germline-derived CDR1 and CDR2 are MNHEY and SVGAGI. V was cut by 4 bases and J by 5 bases, with 20 bases left in between. The CDR3 DNA reads TGTGCCAGCAGTTTCGCCATCTCGGACAGCCTGGAGACCCAGTACTTC. This codes for CASSFAISDSLETQYF.

The J gene is TRBJ2-1, the V gene TRBV5-1; perhaps TRBD2 as D (5 bases). V lost 0 bases and J lost 5, with 15 bases in between. The CDR3 is 16 residues long. Per the germline V gene, CDR1 is SGHRS and CDR2 is YFSETQ. CDR3: CASSLVPGTNHNEQFF. In DNA, the CDR3 is TGCGCCAGCAGCTTGGTTCCGGGAACAAACCACAATGAGCAGTTCTTC.

The chain employs TRBV6-1 and TRBJ2-7; tentative D call: TRBD2 (5 bases). The germline V gene has CDR1 MNHNS and CDR2 SASEGT. V lost 8 bases, J lost 1 base, and 15 bases lay in between. The CDR3 has 14 residues. In DNA, the CDR3 is TGTGCCAGCGGGAGTCCCTATTTATCCTACGAGCAGTACTTC. It codes for CASGSPYLSYEQYF.